This TCR beta chain was sequenced for a study of vaccination effects on CD4 cells after COVID-19. On the study more broadly: Participants got two doses of BNT162b2 or mRNA-1273 vaccine. Study results and caveats: There were few convalescent patients in the study and no early post-infection timepoints.

Profiling relied on immunoSEQ multiplex PCR, and the TCRdb table lists in-frame clones only, not all of them. Found here are 24,000 or so clones, 69% of them singletons; the top ten hold roughly 18%. Viral peptide pool expansion of antigen-specific CD4+ T cells preceded sequencing in the ViraFEST assay. The authors isolated CD4+ T cells after around nine days of culture. A positive SARS-CoV-2 PCR test fell between March and December 2020. There are a few counts of this clone. The target antigen is unknown. The V end was cut by 2 bases, the J end by 5 bases, with 10 bases between. This CDR3 contains 15 residues. Germline CDR1 is SGHTA and CDR2 is FQGNSA.

V is TRBV7-2 and J is TRBJ1-6; a possible D gene is TRBD1 (5 bases). The TCR originated in a human donor who had a prior SARS-CoV-2 infection. The material sequenced was CD4+ T cells from PBMCs cultured with SARS-CoV-2 spike peptides, taken before COVID-19 vaccination. CDR3 DNA: TGTGCCAGCAGCTTATTGGGAGGGGATAATTCACCCCTCCACTTT. Its translation is CASSLLGGDNSPLHF.